This TCR beta chain emerged from a study of blood T cell repertoires in COVID-19. Across the whole study: There were acute and convalescent COVID-19 samples, and they came from the United States, Italy and Spain.

Those enrolled in Seattle joined during active infection and were followed longitudinally afterward. V lost 6 bases, J lost 5 bases, and 9 bases lay in between. This CDR3 has 12 amino acids. In the original analysis: Amplification from reference gene primers served as the basis for estimated nucleated cell counts. Here immunoSEQ multiplex PCR was the method, and the copy in TCRdb shows in-frame clones only, minus some. From that table come the V and J calls and clone size; the DNA was used to work out D and trimming. The table lists about 250,000 clones, about 82% of them singletons, with around 6% in the top ten. The count of this clone is one.

The specimen was peripheral blood. The source is an elderly woman with COVID-19, enrolled during active disease. This chain joins TRBV12-3 or TRBV12-4 and TRBJ2-3; D is unclear. CDR3 DNA: TGTGCCAGCAGAGACCCGGGAGATACGCAGTATTTT. Its translation is CASRDPGDTQYF.